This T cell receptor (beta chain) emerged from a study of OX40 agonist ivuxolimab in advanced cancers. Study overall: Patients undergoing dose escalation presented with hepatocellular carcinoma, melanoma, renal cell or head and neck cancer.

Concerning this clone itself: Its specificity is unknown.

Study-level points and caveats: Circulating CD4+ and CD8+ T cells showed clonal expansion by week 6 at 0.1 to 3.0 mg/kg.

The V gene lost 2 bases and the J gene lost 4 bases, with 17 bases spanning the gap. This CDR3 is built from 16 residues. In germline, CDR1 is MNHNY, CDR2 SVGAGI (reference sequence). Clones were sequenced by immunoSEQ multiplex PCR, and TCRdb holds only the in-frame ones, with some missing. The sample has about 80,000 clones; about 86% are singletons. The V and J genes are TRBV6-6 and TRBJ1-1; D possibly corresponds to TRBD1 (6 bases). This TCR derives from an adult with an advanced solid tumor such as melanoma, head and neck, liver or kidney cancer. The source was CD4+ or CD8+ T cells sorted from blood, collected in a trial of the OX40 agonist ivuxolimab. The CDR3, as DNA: TGTGCCAGCAGTTACGCATACAGGGAGAAGAGCACTGAAGCTTTCTTT. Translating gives CASSYAYREKSTEAFF.